Shown below are 19 T cell receptor beta chains from a single sample sequenced in a study of CXCR3-negative and CXCR3-positive naive CD8 T cells. With UMI labels, 5' RACE was used to prepare the TRB cDNA libraries. TCRdb re-analyzed the 5' RACE reads; it lists each CDR3 protein once, without DNA. This table holds some 130,000 distinct CDR3 sequences. Sequencing used naive CXCR3- CD8+ T cells from blood. Described subset: CD45RO-CCR7+CD27+CD95- naive CD8+ T cells lacking CXCR3 (TNR3-). All receptors come from a human donor in good health. Some clones in this sample may be carry-over from other donors' samples.

This chain uses TRBV15 with TRBJ2-7. The CDR3 has 14 amino acids. The germline V gene has CDR1 LNHNV and CDR2 YYDKDF (reference sequence). CDR3 protein: CATSRDGSLGEQYF.

The chain carries TRBV2 and TRBJ2-7; the TRBD2 assignment by TCRdb is unverifiable without DNA. The germline V gene has CDR1 SNHLY and CDR2 FYNNEI. The CDR3 contains 16 residues. The CDR3 is CASISLGLAGGYEQFF.

The chain uses TRBV20-1 and TRBJ2-7; absent DNA, TCRdb's TRBD1 call cannot be checked. Germline values: CDR1 DFQATT, CDR2 SNEGSKA (reference sequence). This CDR3 has 15 amino acids. The CDR3 protein is CSARDPLRSSYEQYF.

The V gene is TRBV12-3 or TRBV12-4, the J gene TRBJ2-7; the TRBD1 assignment by TCRdb is unverifiable without DNA. This CDR3 contains 13 residues. The CDR3 here is CASSFEGGFEQYF.

This chain links TRBV29-1 with TRBJ1-2; with no DNA, the TCRdb D assignment of TRBD1 cannot be verified. There are 12 residues in the CDR3. Germline V gives CDR1 SQVTM, CDR2 ANQGSEA. CDR3 sequence: CSANREDYGYTF.

The chain combines TRBV29-1 with TRBJ2-1. The CDR3 contains 13 residues. Germline V gene sequence: CDR1 SQVTM, CDR2 ANQGSEA. The CDR3 reads CSVEPAVGNEQFF.

V and J are TRBV5-6 and TRBJ1-5. Germline assignment: CDR1 SGHDT and CDR2 YYEEEE. CDR3 size: 14 residues. This CDR3 reads CASSLGGSNQPQHF.

V usage is TRBV12-3 or TRBV12-4 and J usage is TRBJ2-7; TCRdb's D call, TRBD2, is unchecked because there is no DNA. The length of the CDR3 is 15 residues. The CDR3 protein is CASSWGLAARGEQYF.

CDR3 sequence reads: CASSVRGGTDTQYF. The V and J genes are TRBV9 and TRBJ2-3; there is no DNA to check the TCRdb D call of TRBD1. Germline-derived CDR1 and CDR2 are SGDLS and YYNGEE. There are 14 residues in the CDR3.

This chain links TRBV3-1 with TRBJ2-1; as DNA is missing, the TRBD1 call by TCRdb cannot be tested. The germline gives CDR1 LGHDT, CDR2 YNNKEL (reference sequence). This CDR3 is built from 16 residues. The CDR3 sequence is CASSLEVGGNYNEQFF.

The CDR3 reads CASSQEQDYGYTF. This rearrangement joins TRBV14 to TRBJ1-2; the D call from TCRdb, TRBD1, cannot be confirmed without DNA. There are 13 residues in the CDR3. CDR1 is SGHDN, CDR2 FVKESK, per germline.

V gene TRBV29-1 combines with J gene TRBJ2-5; no DNA is available, so the TRBD2 call from TCRdb remains unchecked. The CDR3 runs 17 residues. In germline, CDR1 is SQVTM, CDR2 ANQGSEA. Here the CDR3 reads CSADGWLAGGPQETQYF.

The chain joins TRBV29-1 to TRBJ1-1; TCRdb names TRBD1, which stays unverified in the absence of DNA. The CDR3 has 14 residues. CDR1 SQVTM and CDR2 ANQGSEA come from the germline V gene. The CDR3 loop reads CSYKTRGPSTEAFF.

The rearrangement uses TRBV7-8 and TRBJ1-6. The CDR3 length is 15 residues. The V gene's germline CDR1 is SGHVS and CDR2 FQNEAQ. The CDR3 loop is CASSLEDLDNSPLHF.

The V gene is TRBV5-1, the J gene TRBJ2-7; there is no DNA to check the TCRdb D call of TRBD1. CDR3 length equals 16 residues. Germline V lookup: CDR1 SGHRS, CDR2 YFSETQ. The CDR3 loop is CASRTGDRHFSYEQYF.

The chain recombines TRBV11-2 with TRBJ2-1; TCRdb indicates TRBD2, and absent DNA this call remains unverified. The CDR3 consists of 15 residues. Germline V CDR1 and CDR2: SGHAT, FQNNGV. CDR3 region: CASSFPSGANNEQFF.

The chain recombines TRBV7-6 with TRBJ2-3; there is no DNA to check the TCRdb D call of TRBD2. The CDR3 contains 15 residues. Germline V gives CDR1 SGHVS, CDR2 FNYEAQ. Here the CDR3 reads CASFRTSGGGDTQYF.

CDR3 sequence: CASSEVPGDGYTF. This chain links TRBV6-4 with TRBJ1-2; TCRdb gives TRBD1 as the D gene, but with no DNA this cannot be confirmed. Germline V lookup: CDR1 MRHNA, CDR2 SNTAGT. The CDR3 runs 13 residues.

This sequence joins TRBV7-9 and TRBJ1-2; without DNA, the TCRdb call of TRBD1 cannot be checked. The CDR3 is 11 amino acids. Germline V gene data show CDR1 as SEHNR and CDR2 as FQNEAQ (reference sequence). The CDR3 is CASSTGGGYTF.